The rows below give T cell receptor beta chains drawn from one sample of a study of T cell repertoires and leukemia-associated antigens. Their antigens are not known. A single record per CDR3 protein comes from TCRdb applying MiXCR to the 5' RACE reads. This sample carries about 15,000 distinct CDR3 sequences, over 30% of them seen once, and the ten largest clones take around 8.8%. Specimen: CD3+ T cells sorted from blood and cultured. The source is a female donor in good health. Each CDR3 is given without its conserved first and last residue. Where a row states a size, it is once, few, many or the class of an expanded clone; other rows omit it.

v_call	clone_size	j_call	cdr3_aa
TRBV6-5	many	TRBJ2-3	ASRREGDTQY
TRBV9	medium-sized	TRBJ1-1	ASSVDGGETEAF
TRBV12-3/TRBV12-4	few	TRBJ2-3	ASSPGTSDLSTDTQY
TRBV4-1	NA	TRBJ2-3	ASSQDLERGYTNTQY
TRBV20-1	medium-sized	TRBJ2-5	SARDFAGGETQY
TRBV6-2/TRBV6-3	medium-sized	TRBJ1-3	ASTASHSGNTIY
TRBV20-1	medium-sized	TRBJ2-4	SASEGAENIQY
TRBV5-6	medium-sized	TRBJ2-7	ASRSDRTGYEQY
TRBV4-1	NA	TRBJ1-2	ASSQDEAGIYGYT
TRBV7-6	medium-sized	TRBJ2-3	ASSLGTGHTDTQY
TRBV6-6	NA	TRBJ2-1	ASRESPSYNEQF
TRBV29-1	medium-sized	TRBJ2-3	SVEPSGRTDTQY
TRBV5-4	many	TRBJ2-3	ASSPDRLISTQY
TRBV6-5	NA	TRBJ2-1	ASYRSQSTEQF
TRBV7-2	NA	TRBJ1-6	ASSRAVEPSPLH
TRBV28	many	TRBJ2-3	ASIARNRERDTQY
TRBV5-1	NA	TRBJ2-7	ASSQGTSGEQY
TRBV25-1	NA	TRBJ2-7	ASSVGRNYEQY
TRBV5-1	many	TRBJ1-3	ASSQGQASGNTIY
TRBV5-6	medium-sized	TRBJ2-3	ASSFEQGASTDTQY
TRBV12-3/TRBV12-4	medium-sized	TRBJ1-4	ASSLGQGIEKLF
TRBV9	medium-sized	TRBJ2-5	ASSVAGGLQETQY
TRBV4-3	NA	TRBJ1-5	ASSRDLAGQPYQPQH
TRBV29-1	few	TRBJ2-1	SVHHPINNEQF
TRBV6-6	medium-sized	TRBJ2-3	ASSRRDRGADTQY
TRBV4-2	NA	TRBJ1-2	ASSQAGAAVENGYT
TRBV4-3	NA	TRBJ1-1	ASSPFVSTENTEAF
TRBV5-4	medium-sized	TRBJ1-1	ASSSDRGVTEAF